This T cell receptor (beta chain) was retrieved from a study of blood T cell repertoires in COVID-19. Background on the study: T cells, B-cell-depleted T cells, or PBMCs provided the cDNA or gDNA that served as material.

As originally analysed: It was from reference gene primer amplification that nucleated cell counts were estimated. Sequencing was performed with immunoSEQ multiplex PCR; in TCRdb, only in-frame clones are kept and a portion is missing. Clone size and the V and J calls come from that table; the DNA yielded D and trimming. The profile covers a few hundred thousand clones, with more than 85% appearing a single time and approximately 8% taken by the ten largest. The CDR3 totals 15 residues. This clonotype originated in a woman aged 55-69 years who had recovered from COVID-19. The sequenced sample was PBMCs or T cells enriched from blood (not recorded which). The rearrangement joins TRBV21-1 to TRBJ2-2; no DNA check was done on the table's D call, TRBD2. TRBV21-1 constitutes a pseudogene. The CDR3 reads CASSRRGDFTGELFF. The CDR3 nucleotides are TGTGCCAGCAGCAGGAGGGGAGACTTCACCGGGGAGCTGTTTTTT.